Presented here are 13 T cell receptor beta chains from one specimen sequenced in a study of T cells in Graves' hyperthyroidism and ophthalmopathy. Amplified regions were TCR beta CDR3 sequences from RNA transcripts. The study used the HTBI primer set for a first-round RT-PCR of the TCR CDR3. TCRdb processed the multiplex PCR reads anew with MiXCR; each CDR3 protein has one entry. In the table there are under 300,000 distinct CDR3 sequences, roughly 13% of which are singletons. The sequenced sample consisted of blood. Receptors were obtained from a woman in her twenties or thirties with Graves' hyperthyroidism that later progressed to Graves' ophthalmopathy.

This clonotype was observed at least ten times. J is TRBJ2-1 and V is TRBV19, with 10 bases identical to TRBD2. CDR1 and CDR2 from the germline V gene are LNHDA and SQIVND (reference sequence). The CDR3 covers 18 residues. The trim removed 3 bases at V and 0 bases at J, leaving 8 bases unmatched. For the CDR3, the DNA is TGTGCCAGTAGTATTGACAGGACTAGCGGATTCTCCTACAATGAGCAGTTCTTC. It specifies CASSIDRTSGFSYNEQFF. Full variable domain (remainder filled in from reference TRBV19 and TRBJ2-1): DGGITQSPKYLFRKEGQNVTLSCEQNLNHDAMYWYRQDPGQGLRLIYYSQIVNDFQKGDIAEGYSVSREKKESFPLTVTSAQKNPTAFYLCASSIDRTSGFSYNEQFFGPGTRLTVL.

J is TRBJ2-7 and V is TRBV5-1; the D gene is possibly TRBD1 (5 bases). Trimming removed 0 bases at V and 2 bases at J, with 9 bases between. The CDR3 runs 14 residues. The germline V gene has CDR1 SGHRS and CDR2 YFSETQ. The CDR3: CASSLAWTTYEQYF. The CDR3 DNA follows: TGCGCCAGCAGCTTGGCGTGGACAACCTACGAGCAGTACTTC.

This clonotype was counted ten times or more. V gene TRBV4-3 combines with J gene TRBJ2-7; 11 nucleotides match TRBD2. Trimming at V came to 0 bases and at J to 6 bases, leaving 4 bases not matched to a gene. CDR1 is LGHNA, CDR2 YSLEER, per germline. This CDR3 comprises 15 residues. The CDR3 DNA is TGCGCCAGCAGCCAAGAGCCTAGCGGGAGGTTCGAGCAGTACTTC. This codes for CASSQEPSGRFEQYF.

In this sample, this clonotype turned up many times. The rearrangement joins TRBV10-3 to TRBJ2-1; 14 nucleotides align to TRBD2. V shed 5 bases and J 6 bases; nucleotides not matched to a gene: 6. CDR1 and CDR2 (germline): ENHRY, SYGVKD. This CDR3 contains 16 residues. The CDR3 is CAISFGLAGGGNEQFF. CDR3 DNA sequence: TGTGCCATCAGTTTCGGACTAGCGGGGGGCGGCAATGAGCAGTTCTTC.

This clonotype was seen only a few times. The CDR3 loop is CASSLSPARELFF. CDR3 nucleotide sequence: TGTGCCAGCAGCTTAAGTCCAGCCAGGGAGCTGTTTTTT. The chain carries TRBV13 and TRBJ2-2; D not certain. Germline values: CDR1 PRHDT, CDR2 FYEKMQ (reference sequence). The CDR3 is 13 residues long. The V end was cut by 2 bases, the J end by 9 bases, with 10 bases between.

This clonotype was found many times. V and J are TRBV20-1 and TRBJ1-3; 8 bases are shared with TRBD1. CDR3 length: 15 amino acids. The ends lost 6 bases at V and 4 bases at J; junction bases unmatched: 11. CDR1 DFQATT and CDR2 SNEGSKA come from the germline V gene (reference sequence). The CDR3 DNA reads TGCAGTGCCCCGAAGCCCAGGACAGGGGGAAACACCATATATTTT. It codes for CSAPKPRTGGNTIYF.

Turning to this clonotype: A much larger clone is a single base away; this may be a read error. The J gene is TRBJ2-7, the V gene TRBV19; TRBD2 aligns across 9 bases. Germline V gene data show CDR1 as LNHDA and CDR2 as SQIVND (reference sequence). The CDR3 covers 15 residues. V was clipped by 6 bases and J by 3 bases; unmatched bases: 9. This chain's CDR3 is CASRFSASGNYEQYF. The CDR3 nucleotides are TGTGCCAGTAGATTTTCGGCTAGCGGGAACTACGAGCAGTACTTC. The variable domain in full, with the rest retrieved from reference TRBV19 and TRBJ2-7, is DGGITQSPKYLFRKEGQNVTLSCEQNLNHDAMYWYRQDPGQGLRLIYYSQIVNDFQKGDIAEGYSVSREKKESFPLTVTSAQKNPTAFYLCASRFSASGNYEQYFGPGTRLTVT.

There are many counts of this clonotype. In DNA form, the CDR3 reads TGTGCCAGCAGCTTAACAGGGGGCGAATCCGAGCAGTACTTC. It is translated as CASSLTGGESEQYF. V usage is TRBV11-2 and J usage is TRBJ2-7; 9 bases are a match to TRBD1. This CDR3 has 14 amino acids. Unmatched junction bases numbered 5, after V lost 2 bases and J lost 6 bases. Germline V gene data show CDR1 as SGHAT and CDR2 as FQNNGV.

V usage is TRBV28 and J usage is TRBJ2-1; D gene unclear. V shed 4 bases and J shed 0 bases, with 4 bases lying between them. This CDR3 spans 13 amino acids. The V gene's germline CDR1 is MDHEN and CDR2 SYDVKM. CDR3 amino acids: CASSSNSYNEQFF. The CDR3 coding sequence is TGTGCCAGCAGTTCCAACTCCTACAATGAGCAGTTCTTC. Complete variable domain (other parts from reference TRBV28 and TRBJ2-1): DVKVTQSSRYLVKRTGEKVFLECVQDMDHENMFWYRQDPGLGLRLIYFSYDVKMKEKGDIPEGYSVSREKKERFSLILESASTNQTSMYLCASSSNSYNEQFFGPGTRLTVL.

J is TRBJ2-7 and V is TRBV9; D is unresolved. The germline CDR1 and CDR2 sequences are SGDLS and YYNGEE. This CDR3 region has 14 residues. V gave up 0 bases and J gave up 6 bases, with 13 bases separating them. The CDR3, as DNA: TGTGCCAGCAGCGTAGCTATGTCCTCTACCGAGCAGTACTTC. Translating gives CASSVAMSSTEQYF.

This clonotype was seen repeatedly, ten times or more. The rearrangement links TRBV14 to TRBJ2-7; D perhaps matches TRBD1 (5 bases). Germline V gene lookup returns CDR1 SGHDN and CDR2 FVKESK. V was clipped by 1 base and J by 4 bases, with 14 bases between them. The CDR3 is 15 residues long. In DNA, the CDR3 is TGTGCCAGCAGCCAAGGATGGTGGCAGGGATACGAGCAGTACTTC. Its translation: CASSQGWWQGYEQYF.

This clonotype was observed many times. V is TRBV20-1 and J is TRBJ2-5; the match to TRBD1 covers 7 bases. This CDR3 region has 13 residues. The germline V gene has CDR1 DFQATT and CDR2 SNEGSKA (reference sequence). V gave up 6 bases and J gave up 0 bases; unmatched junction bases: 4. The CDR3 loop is CSAAGTDQETQYF. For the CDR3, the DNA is TGCAGTGCGGCCGGGACAGACCAAGAGACCCAGTACTTC.

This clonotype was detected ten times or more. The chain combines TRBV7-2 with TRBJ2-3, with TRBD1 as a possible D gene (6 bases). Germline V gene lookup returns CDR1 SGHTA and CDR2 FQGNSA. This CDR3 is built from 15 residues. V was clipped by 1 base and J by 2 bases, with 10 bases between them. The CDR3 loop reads CASSLDGTSTDTQYF. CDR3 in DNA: TGTGCCAGCAGCTTAGACGGGACATCCACAGATACGCAGTATTTT.